These 6 T cell receptor beta chains were all obtained from the same sample, sequenced in a study of regulatory T cells in long-lasting Graves disease. Both iRepertoire HTBI primers and Arm-PCR of CDR3 regions were used to build the TCR beta libraries. TCRdb re-analysed the multiplex PCR reads in MiXCR, keeping a single row per CDR3 protein. Of around 450,000 distinct CDR3 sequences in the sample, about 15% were seen once. Stated time point: newly diagnosed GD, antithyroid drugs for less than 3 months. RNA extracted from PBMCs served as the sequencing template. The same specimen was also included in a second study, on T cells in Graves' hyperthyroidism and ophthalmopathy.

Sequenced material: peripheral blood mononuclear cells (PBMCs), taken at new diagnosis, from a patient treated with antithyroid drugs. The receptors shown here come from a woman aged 40 to 50 with Graves disease.

In this sample, this clonotype turned up many times. V is TRBV7-3 and J is TRBJ2-1, with TRBD2 identical over 8 bases. The CDR3 extends over 15 amino acids. V was clipped by 5 bases and J by 7 bases; unmatched bases: 10. CDR1 SGHTA and CDR2 FQGTGA come from the germline V gene. The CDR3 region has the DNA TGTGCCAGCAGCCCCCAGCGGGAGTTGTGGAATGAGCAGTTCTTC. Encoded protein: CASSPQRELWNEQFF.

The rearrangement links TRBV10-3 to TRBJ1-4, with no clear D. CDR3 size: 13 residues. V shed 3 bases and J shed 5 bases, with 7 bases lying between them. Germline CDR1 and CDR2: ENHRY and SYGVKD. The CDR3 region has the DNA TGTGCCATCAGTGAAGAAAGAAATGAAAAACTGTTTTTT. Residues: CAISEERNEKLFF.

This clonotype was found many times. This chain connects TRBV2 to TRBJ2-3, with 10 bases fitting TRBD2. With 4 bases clipped from V and 2 bases from J, the junction kept 3 bases outside the gene matches. CDR3 length equals 15 residues. The germline gives CDR1 SNHLY, CDR2 FYNNEI. CDR3 region: CASSGGLALTDTQYF. In DNA, the CDR3 is TGTGCCAGCAGTGGGGGACTAGCGCTCACAGATACGCAGTATTTT.

The chain carries TRBV29-1 and TRBJ2-7; 8 bases are shared with TRBD2. The ends lost 3 bases at V and 2 bases at J; junction bases unmatched: 3. CDR1 and CDR2 (germline): SQVTM, ANQGSEA. The CDR3 loop spans 13 amino acids. The CDR3 region is CSVELAGPYEQYF. The CDR3 bases are TGCAGCGTTGAGCTAGCGGGTCCCTACGAGCAGTACTTC.

V is TRBV6-1 and J is TRBJ1-2; D is perhaps TRBD1 (5 bases). The CDR3 length is 13 residues. From germline, CDR1 is MNHNS and CDR2 SASEGT. The V end lost 6 bases, the J end lost 4 bases, and 12 bases lay between the germline ends. The CDR3 DNA is TGTGCCAGCAGCCCGGGACTGTTCTATGGCTACACCTTC. Amino acids: CASSPGLFYGYTF.

A remark on this clonotype: This likely reflects a read error, since a far larger clone is one base away. The rearrangement uses TRBV7-2 and TRBJ2-7; either TRBD1 or TRBD2 may fit D (7 bases each). The DNA end lines up better with TRBJ2-3; the J call may be wrong. Germline lookup yields CDR1 SGHTA and CDR2 FQGNSA. The CDR3 sequence is 16 residues long. The CDR3 spells CVSSHNRGAGRDTQYF. CDR3 sequence (DNA): TGTGTCAGCAGCCACAACAGGGGAGCGGGGAGGGATACGCAGTATTTT.